Below, 2 T cell receptor beta chains from the same sample are listed, as sequenced in a study of control samples from healthy donors and cancer patients. The data were produced by immunoSEQ multiplex PCR, yet TCRdb's version contains in-frame clones alone and is incomplete. The sample lists approximately 160,000 clones, around 92% seen once, with just over 2% in the top ten. Sequences were obtained from blood. The receptors shown here come from a woman in her 40s in good health.

The chain has TRBV5-1 and TRBJ2-3; 9 nucleotides match TRBD2. The CDR3 runs to 16 residues. V shed 0 bases and J 2 bases; nucleotides not matched to a gene: 4. Germline loops: CDR1 SGHRS, CDR2 YFSETQ. CDR3 nucleotides: TGCGCCAGCAGCTTGGAACCTAGCGGGGACACAGATACGCAGTATTTT. Its translation is CASSLEPSGDTDTQYF.

DNA of the CDR3: TGTGCCAGCAGTTTATCTGGGGGCGCTAATTCACCCCTCCACTTT. Encoded protein: CASSLSGGANSPLHF. The V and J genes are TRBV27 and TRBJ1-6; TRBD1 is a possible D gene (6 bases). V lost 0 bases, J lost 6 bases, and 9 bases lay in between. Germline V CDR1 and CDR2: MNHEY, SMNVEV (reference sequence). This CDR3 comprises 15 residues.